Listed below are T cell receptor beta chains from one sample, sequenced in a study of lymphopenia after photon versus proton radiotherapy. Clones were read by immunoSEQ multiplex PCR, and TCRdb kept only the in-frame ones, dropping some. Here the sample spans 20,000 to 30,000 clones, 70% to 85% being singletons. The sequenced sample was peripheral blood, obtained from a patient treated with proton-based radiotherapy. These receptors were collected from a woman between 70 and 85 years old with pancreatic cancer. Both conserved end residues are part of each CDR3. Each record gives: V gene, D gene, CDR3 length, clone size, J gene, CDR3 protein, CDR3 DNA. D genes are given only for firm matches. Size values are once, few and many counts, or a class for expanded clones, and some rows have none.

TRBV7-2,TRBD1,13,few,TRBJ1-2,CASSLQGARGYTF,TGTGCCAGCAGCTTACAGGGGGCGCGTGGCTACACCTTC
TRBV9,-,15,-,TRBJ2-7,CASSVGGQGSYEQYF,TGTGCCAGCAGCGTAGGAGGGCAAGGTTCCTACGAGCAGTACTTC
TRBV29-1,TRBD1,16,-,TRBJ1-1,CSVEDRLWQGATEAFF,TGCAGCGTTGAAGATCGCCTATGGCAGGGGGCGACTGAAGCTTTCTTT
TRBV6-5,TRBD1,13,-,TRBJ2-7,CASSRGQGYEQYF,TGTGCCAGCAGTCGGGGACAGGGCTACGAGCAGTACTTC
TRBV28,-,13,once,TRBJ1-5,CASSKYSNQPQHF,TGTGCCAGCAGTAAGTATAGCAATCAGCCCCAGCATTTT
TRBV12-2,-,19,-,TRBJ2-7,CASRLAYWTSEILTYEQYF,TGTGCAAGTCGCTTAGCTTACTGGACTAGCGAGATATTAACCTACGAGCAGTACTTC
TRBV9,-,17,-,TRBJ1-1,CASSPQASAVGHIEAFF,TGTGCCAGCAGCCCCCAAGCGTCGGCAGTCGGACACATTGAAGCTTTCTTT
TRBV4-1,-,15,-,TRBJ2-3,CASSQDPGSSDTQYF,TGCGCCAGCAGCCAAGATCCAGGTTCTTCGGATACGCAGTATTTT
TRBV4-3,-,16,-,TRBJ1-4,CASSQDMTGTGEKLFF,TGCGCCAGCAGCCAAGATATGACAGGAACCGGGGAAAAACTGTTTTTT
TRBV10-3,TRBD1,16,-,TRBJ2-6,CAISPRTGTGANVLTF,TGTGCCATCAGCCCCAGGACAGGGACTGGGGCCAACGTCCTGACTTTC
TRBV11-1,-,11,few,TRBJ2-1,CASRLGVEQFF,TGTGCCAGCAGACTAGGGGTGGAGCAGTTCTTC
TRBV21-1,-,16,-,TRBJ2-7,CASSKVWLKSSYEQYF,TGTGCCAGCAGCAAAGTCTGGCTGAAGAGCTCCTACGAGCAGTACTTC
TRBV19,-,11,-,TRBJ2-7,CASSPGYEQYF,TGTGCCAGTTCGCCCGGATACGAGCAGTACTTC
TRBV30,TRBD2,20,once,TRBJ2-6,CAWSVGLGSGSFSGANVLTF,TGTGCCTGGAGTGTGGGGCTGGGGAGCGGGAGCTTTTCTGGGGCCAACGTCCTGACTTTC
TRBV5-1,TRBD2,20,-,TRBJ2-2,CASSLDWGLDRRRNTGELFF,TGCGCCAGCAGCTTGGATTGGGGACTAGACCGTAGGAGAAACACCGGGGAGCTGTTTTTT
TRBV19,TRBD1,16,few,TRBJ1-5,CASRDRDYEGNQPQHF,TGTGCCAGTAGGGACAGGGATTATGAGGGCAATCAGCCCCAGCATTTT
TRBV5-6,-,17,few,TRBJ2-2,CASSLFGGRDNTGELFF,TGTGCCAGCAGCTTGTTTGGCGGCAGGGATAACACCGGGGAGCTGTTTTTT
TRBV4-2,TRBD2,16,few,TRBJ2-1,CASSHQTSGNYNEQFF,TGTGCCAGCAGCCACCAGACTAGCGGGAACTACAATGAGCAGTTCTTC
TRBV18,-,15,-,TRBJ2-1,CASSPQSGVGNEQFF,TGTGCCAGCTCACCACAGTCGGGAGTGGGCAATGAGCAGTTCTTC
TRBV28,TRBD1,15,-,TRBJ1-2,CASSTRTGEAYGYTF,TGTGCCAGCAGTACTCGGACAGGGGAGGCCTATGGCTACACCTTC
TRBV6-1,-,16,-,TRBJ2-5,CASSADSTRRSETQYF,TGTGCCAGCAGTGCTGACAGTACAAGGAGATCGGAGACCCAGTACTTC
TRBV27,-,13,-,TRBJ2-7,CASSLRQAYEQYF,TGTGCCAGCAGTTTAAGACAGGCCTACGAGCAGTACTTC
TRBV5-1,TRBD1,16,-,TRBJ2-2,CASSFVQGAKTGELFF,TGCGCCAGCAGCTTCGTACAGGGGGCGAAAACCGGGGAGCTGTTTTTT
TRBV6-5,-,13,-,TRBJ1-5,CASSYSWGQPQHF,TGTGCCAGCAGTTACTCGTGGGGTCAGCCCCAGCATTTT
TRBV6-6,TRBD2,14,-,TRBJ2-5,CASSELAEQETQYF,TGTGCCAGCAGCGAACTAGCGGAACAAGAGACCCAGTACTTC
TRBV6-1,TRBD1,15,-,TRBJ1-1,CASSAIKGQGTEAFF,TGTGCCAGCAGTGCCATCAAGGGACAGGGCACTGAAGCTTTCTTT
TRBV20-1,-,11,-,TRBJ2-1,CSARLINEQFF,TGCAGTGCTAGGCTCATCAATGAGCAGTTCTTC
TRBV2,-,15,-,TRBJ2-5,CASKRGRASQETQYF,TGTGCCAGCAAGAGGGGTAGAGCCTCACAAGAGACCCAGTACTTC
TRBV20-1,-,11,-,TRBJ1-5,CSASDSEPQHF,TGCAGTGCCTCAGACTCTGAGCCCCAGCATTTT